Sequencing of this T cell receptor (beta chain) was carried out in a study of PD-L1 blockade in urothelial cancer. Study at large: There were a median of about 140,000 T cells in blood samples.

Data came from immunoSEQ multiplex PCR; TCRdb stores just in-frame clones and leaves some out. The repertoire holds 35,000 to 45,000 clones, with under 90% as singletons. CDR3 size: 15 residues. V lost 4 bases and J lost 0; bases outside the gene matches: 4. Germline-derived CDR1 and CDR2 are LNHDA and SQIVND (reference sequence). Time point described: peripheral blood 6 weeks after treatment start. This clonotype was sampled from a man between 60 and 70 years old with urothelial cancer. The chain recombines TRBV19 with TRBJ2-3, with TRBD1 matching 7 bases. The sequences come from PBMCs, collected around atezolizumab (anti-PD-L1) treatment. CDR3 protein: CASSTDRASTDTQYF. The CDR3 nucleotides are TGTGCCAGTAGTACCGACAGGGCCAGCACAGATACGCAGTATTTT.